These T cell receptor beta chains were read from a single sample in a study of blood T cell repertoires in COVID-19. Some clones are missing from TCRdb's copy, which holds only in-frame ones; the method was immunoSEQ multiplex PCR. The sample holds around 150,000 clones, roughly 73% seen once. What was sequenced was peripheral blood. These receptors were taken from a man between 70 and 80 years old with acute or convalescent COVID-19. Each CDR3 is given with its conserved first and last residue. D genes are given only for firm matches. Clone size is given for some rows only: seen once, a few or many times, or a class if the clone is expanded.

d_gene: .; abundance: .; v_gene: TRBV12-3/TRBV12-4; j_gene: TRBJ1-3; CDR3nt: TGTGCCAGCAGACTGAATTCTGGAAACACCATATATTTT; CDR3aa: CASRLNSGNTIYF
d_gene: .; abundance: .; v_gene: TRBV25-1; j_gene: TRBJ2-5; CDR3nt: TGTGCCAGCACCCCAAGGGCAGGGAACCAAGAGACCCAGTACTTC; CDR3aa: CASTPRAGNQETQYF
d_gene: .; abundance: .; v_gene: TRBV5-6; j_gene: TRBJ2-3; CDR3nt: TGTGCCAGCAGCTTTCGACTAGGGGCAGATACGCAGTATTTT; CDR3aa: CASSFRLGADTQYF
d_gene: .; abundance: .; v_gene: TRBV18; j_gene: TRBJ1-1; CDR3nt: TGTGCCAGCTCACCCTCTGAGGTGAACACTGAAGCTTTCTTT; CDR3aa: CASSPSEVNTEAFF
d_gene: .; abundance: once; v_gene: TRBV29-1; j_gene: TRBJ1-2; CDR3nt: TGCAGCGTTGTAGGTCAGGATGGCTACACCTTC; CDR3aa: CSVVGQDGYTF
d_gene: TRBD2; abundance: .; v_gene: TRBV19; j_gene: TRBJ2-5; CDR3nt: TGTGCCAGTAGCCTGCTAGCGGGGGAGCAAGAGACCCAGTACTTC; CDR3aa: CASSLLAGEQETQYF
d_gene: .; abundance: .; v_gene: TRBV3-1/TRBV3-2; j_gene: TRBJ1-2; CDR3nt: TGTGCCAGCAGCCAAGAACAGCGGCGAGGCTACACCTTC; CDR3aa: CASSQEQRRGYTF
d_gene: TRBD2; abundance: .; v_gene: TRBV4-2; j_gene: TRBJ2-1; CDR3nt: TGTGCCAGCAGCCGCGCGGGGGGCGAGGGGGGTGAGCAGTTCTTC; CDR3aa: CASSRAGGEGGEQFF
d_gene: .; abundance: .; v_gene: TRBV19; j_gene: TRBJ1-1; CDR3nt: TGTGCCAGTACCTCCCGTCAGGGGACTGAAGCTTTCTTT; CDR3aa: CASTSRQGTEAFF
d_gene: TRBD1; abundance: .; v_gene: TRBV29-1; j_gene: TRBJ1-4; CDR3nt: TGCAGTTACCAGGGGGATATTAATGAAAAACTGTTTTTT; CDR3aa: CSYQGDINEKLFF
d_gene: TRBD2; abundance: once; v_gene: TRBV7-3; j_gene: TRBJ2-3; CDR3nt: TGTGCCACAGGGAGGGACAGCACAGATACGCAGTATTTT; CDR3aa: CATGRDSTDTQYF
d_gene: .; abundance: .; v_gene: TRBV12-2; j_gene: TRBJ2-5; CDR3nt: TGTGCAAGTCCCTCAATGGGGGGACAGGGTGAAGGGACCCAGTACTTC; CDR3aa: CASPSMGGQGEGTQYF
d_gene: TRBD2; abundance: .; v_gene: TRBV6-4; j_gene: TRBJ2-1; CDR3nt: TGTGCCAGCAGTCTACTAGCGGGGGGGTGGTTCGATGAGCAGTTCTTC; CDR3aa: CASSLLAGGWFDEQFF
d_gene: .; abundance: .; v_gene: TRBV3-1/TRBV3-2; j_gene: TRBJ2-7; CDR3nt: TGTGCCAGCAGCCGAGGCACCTACGAGCAGTACTTC; CDR3aa: CASSRGTYEQYF
d_gene: TRBD1; abundance: .; v_gene: TRBV15; j_gene: TRBJ2-7; CDR3nt: TGTGCCACCAGCAGAGATCAGGGGGCGCAGTACTTC; CDR3aa: CATSRDQGAQYF
d_gene: TRBD1; abundance: .; v_gene: TRBV5-1; j_gene: TRBJ2-7; CDR3nt: TGCGCCAGCAGCGCCTCGACAGGGGGCGGGTACGAGCAGTACTTC; CDR3aa: CASSASTGGGYEQYF
d_gene: .; abundance: .; v_gene: TRBV4-1; j_gene: TRBJ2-1; CDR3nt: TGCGCCAGCAGCCAAGATCTAGCGTGGGAGCAGTTCTTC; CDR3aa: CASSQDLAWEQFF
d_gene: TRBD1; abundance: .; v_gene: TRBV19; j_gene: TRBJ2-2; CDR3nt: TGTGCCAGTACGACAGGGGGCCGCGACACCGGGGAGCTGTTTTTT; CDR3aa: CASTTGGRDTGELFF
d_gene: .; abundance: .; v_gene: TRBV2; j_gene: TRBJ2-2; CDR3nt: TGTGCCAGCAAGCCGGGATCCATCACCGGGGAGCTGTTTTTT; CDR3aa: CASKPGSITGELFF
d_gene: TRBD1; abundance: .; v_gene: TRBV28; j_gene: TRBJ2-7; CDR3nt: TGTGCCAGCAGCATAAGGGACAGTTACTCCTACGAGCAGTACTTC; CDR3aa: CASSIRDSYSYEQYF
d_gene: .; abundance: .; v_gene: TRBV27; j_gene: TRBJ2-5; CDR3nt: TGTGCCAGCAGTCCACAACCACAGGGCCAAGAGACCCAGTACTTC; CDR3aa: CASSPQPQGQETQYF
d_gene: .; abundance: .; v_gene: TRBV3-1/TRBV3-2; j_gene: TRBJ2-2; CDR3nt: TGTGCCAGCAGCCAAGACTCACCACTACCGAACACCGGGGAGCTGTTTTTT; CDR3aa: CASSQDSPLPNTGELFF
d_gene: .; abundance: .; v_gene: TRBV29-1; j_gene: TRBJ1-4; CDR3nt: TGCAGCGTCGCCCGGGCAACTAATGAAAAACTGTTTTTT; CDR3aa: CSVARATNEKLFF
d_gene: TRBD2; abundance: once; v_gene: TRBV11-2; j_gene: TRBJ2-7; CDR3nt: TGTGCCAGCAGCTTAGCAGGGACTAGCGGGAGGGGCGAGCAGTACTTC; CDR3aa: CASSLAGTSGRGEQYF
d_gene: .; abundance: .; v_gene: TRBV5-1; j_gene: TRBJ2-2; CDR3nt: TGCGCCAGCAGCTTGGAGGTTAGCGGACCTAACACCGGGGAGCTGTTTTTT; CDR3aa: CASSLEVSGPNTGELFF
d_gene: .; abundance: .; v_gene: TRBV5-1; j_gene: TRBJ2-6; CDR3nt: TGCGCCAGCAGCTTGGGACAGACCCTCTCTGGGGCCAACGTCCTGACTTTC; CDR3aa: CASSLGQTLSGANVLTF
d_gene: .; abundance: .; v_gene: TRBV11-3; j_gene: TRBJ2-3; CDR3nt: TGTGCCAGCAGCTTATACTCGCCCACAGATACGCAGTATTTT; CDR3aa: CASSLYSPTDTQYF